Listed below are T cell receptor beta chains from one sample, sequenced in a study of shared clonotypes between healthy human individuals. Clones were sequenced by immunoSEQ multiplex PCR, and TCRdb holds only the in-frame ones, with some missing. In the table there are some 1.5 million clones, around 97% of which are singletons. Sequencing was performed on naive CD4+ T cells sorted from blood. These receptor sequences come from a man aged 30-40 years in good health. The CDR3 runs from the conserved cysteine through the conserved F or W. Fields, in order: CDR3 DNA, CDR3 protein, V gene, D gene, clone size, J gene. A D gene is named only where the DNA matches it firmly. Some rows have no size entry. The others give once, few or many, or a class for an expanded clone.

TGTGCCAGCACCCCCATTCGGAGAGACGGAAGCAATCAGCCCCAGCATTTT | CASTPIRRDGSNQPQHF | TRBV28 | - | once | TRBJ1-5
TGTGCCAGCAGTGGGCTAACGAACACCGGGGAGCTGTTTTTT | CASSGLTNTGELFF | TRBV25-1 | - | few | TRBJ2-2
TGTGCCAGCAGCGTTAGAGAATCCAGCCTCGATGAGCAGTTCTTC | CASSVRESSLDEQFF | TRBV9 | - | - | TRBJ2-1
TGTGCCAGCAGCCCTGGACTAGCGGGATCCTACGAGCAGTACTTC | CASSPGLAGSYEQYF | TRBV5-4 | TRBD2 | once | TRBJ2-7
TGCGCCAGCAGTGACAAAATGGAGGATAAGGGGGCAGATACGCAGTATTTT | CASSDKMEDKGADTQYF | TRBV10-2 | - | - | TRBJ2-3
TGTGCCAGCACCTTAAGGACTAGCGGTTACAATGAGCAGTTCTTC | CASTLRTSGYNEQFF | TRBV28 | TRBD2 | - | TRBJ2-1
TGTGCCAGCTCACCACTCCAGGGGAAGGATTTCGATGGCTACACCTTC | CASSPLQGKDFDGYTF | TRBV18 | - | - | TRBJ1-2
TGTGCCAGTAGTATGTTGGCTAGCGCCGCCACAGATACGCAGTATTTT | CASSMLASAATDTQYF | TRBV19 | - | - | TRBJ2-3
TGTGCCAGCAGCCCCACCCCCGGGACAGGGATCGACTATGGCTACACCTTC | CASSPTPGTGIDYGYTF | TRBV5-5 | TRBD1 | - | TRBJ1-2
TGTGCCAGCAGCTTGGGGGCAACTAATGAAAAACTGTTTTTT | CASSLGATNEKLFF | TRBV5-5 | - | - | TRBJ1-4
TGTGCCAGCAGTTTCACCCGACTAGCGGGAGGAGAGACCCAGTACTTC | CASSFTRLAGGETQYF | TRBV27 | TRBD2 | - | TRBJ2-5
TGTGCCAGTAGTATGGGGGGAAACCAAGAGACCCAGTACTTC | CASSMGGNQETQYF | TRBV19 | - | - | TRBJ2-5
TGTGCCAGCAGCCCGAACAAGGAGGGTGGCTACACCTTC | CASSPNKEGGYTF | TRBV7-2 | - | few | TRBJ1-2
TGTGCCAGCAGCAGCCGCGGGACCCACTCCTATAATTCACCCCTCCACTTT | CASSSRGTHSYNSPLHF | TRBV11-2 | - | - | TRBJ1-6
TGTGCCAGCAGCTACGGGACAGCCTCTGGTGGGGAGCAGTACTTC | CASSYGTASGGEQYF | TRBV6-5 | TRBD1 | - | TRBJ2-7
TGTGCCAGCAGCAAAGCGGGAGGCGGCGGGGAGCTGTTTTTT | CASSKAGGGGELFF | TRBV7-9 | TRBD2 | - | TRBJ2-2
TGCGCCAGCAGCGTAACAGGGGACGTCGACCCGTACTTC | CASSVTGDVDPYF | TRBV5-1 | TRBD1 | once | TRBJ2-7
TGCGCCAGCAAAGGGGGGTCTGAGCAGTTCTTC | CASKGGSEQFF | TRBV5-1 | - | - | TRBJ2-1
TGCGCCAGCAGCTCTCAGGGTTACGAGCAGTACTTC | CASSSQGYEQYF | TRBV5-1 | - | - | TRBJ2-7
TGTGCCAGCAGCTTTGGGGGAAGCTCCTACGAGCAGTACTTC | CASSFGGSSYEQYF | TRBV7-8 | - | - | TRBJ2-7
TGTGCCAGCTCACCCCTCCATAATCCTAGCGGGAGCTCCTACGAGCAGTACTTC | CASSPLHNPSGSSYEQYF | TRBV18 | TRBD2 | - | TRBJ2-7
TGTGCCAGCAGTTACTCGGGGTCCGGTTTCTCATATGGCTACACCTTC | CASSYSGSGFSYGYTF | TRBV6-5 | - | - | TRBJ1-2
TGTGCCAGCAGCCGGGTCGGAGGGATGAACACTGAAGCTTTCTTT | CASSRVGGMNTEAFF | TRBV7-3 | - | - | TRBJ1-1
TGTGCCATCAGTGATGGGGGGGCCAGCCAGCCCCAGCATTTT | CAISDGGASQPQHF | TRBV10-3 | - | - | TRBJ1-5
TGTGCCAGCAGCCTGTATGGGCCCCGAACAGATACGCAGTATTTT | CASSLYGPRTDTQYF | TRBV14 | - | - | TRBJ2-3
TGCGCCAGCAGCCAAGCAGGGAAAAGCTCCTACGAGCAGTACTTC | CASSQAGKSSYEQYF | TRBV4-1 | - | - | TRBJ2-7
TGTGCCAGCAGCGTCGACAGGGGTACTGAAGCTTTCTTT | CASSVDRGTEAFF | TRBV7-3 | TRBD1 | - | TRBJ1-1
TGTGCCAGCAGTTCCCTTTGGCAGTACTTC | CASSSLWQYF | TRBV28 | - | once | TRBJ2-7
TGTGCCATCCGCCGGGAGGGCTCCTACAATGAGCAGTTCTTC | CAIRREGSYNEQFF | TRBV27 | TRBD2 | - | TRBJ2-1
TGTGCCAGCAGCTACCGACCCCTCAGGCCCTACGAGCAGTACTTC | CASSYRPLRPYEQYF | TRBV5-6 | - | - | TRBJ2-7
TGCGCCAGCAGCTCCAGGACAGGGTCGGGCACTGAAGCTTTCTTT | CASSSRTGSGTEAFF | TRBV5-1 | TRBD1 | - | TRBJ1-1
TGTGCCAGCGTCGGACAGGGAAGAGGCAATCAGCCCCAGCATTTT | CASVGQGRGNQPQHF | TRBV28 | TRBD1 | - | TRBJ1-5
TGTGCCAGCAGTGATCCACCAGTCGGGGCGGCCCCTAAGCAGGGTAGCACAGATACGCAGTATTTT | CASSDPPVGAAPKQGSTDTQYF | TRBV2 | - | - | TRBJ2-3
TGTGCCAGCAGCTTTAGTGGCCCCCATAGACCGAACACCGGGGAGCTGTTTTTT | CASSFSGPHRPNTGELFF | TRBV7-9 | - | - | TRBJ2-2
TGTGCCAGCAGCTTTACCCCCCAGGGCCATACTGGCTACACCTTC | CASSFTPQGHTGYTF | TRBV7-2 | - | - | TRBJ1-2
TGTGCCAGCAACCGGGCCGGGGGCTACGAGCAGTACTTC | CASNRAGGYEQYF | TRBV6-5 | - | - | TRBJ2-7
TGTGCCAGCAGCTTCTCTATATCTCGGACACCGTACGAGCAGTACTTC | CASSFSISRTPYEQYF | TRBV5-5 | - | - | TRBJ2-7
TGTGCCAGCTCACCACCGACAGGCGGGGAAAAACTGTTTTTT | CASSPPTGGEKLFF | TRBV18 | - | - | TRBJ1-4
TGCGCCAGCAGCTTGGGTGGCGGGAGGGCCACAGAGACCCAGTACTTC | CASSLGGGRATETQYF | TRBV5-1 | TRBD2 | - | TRBJ2-5
TGTGCCAGTAGTATGCGCGGGGCAAGGAGACTAGCGGGAATACGAGAGACCCAGTACTTC | CASSMRGARRLAGIRETQYF | TRBV19 | TRBD2 | once | TRBJ2-5
TGTGCCATCGCTGGTAGCGGGAGGAGAAATGAGCAGTTCTTC | CAIAGSGRRNEQFF | TRBV10-3 | TRBD2 | - | TRBJ2-1
TGCGCCAGCAGCCAAGAGCTGGCGGCTGGGACTGAAGCTTTCTTT | CASSQELAAGTEAFF | TRBV4-3 | - | - | TRBJ1-1
TGTGCCAGCCGGGACCAAAGCACAGATACGCAGTATTTT | CASRDQSTDTQYF | TRBV10-3 | - | once | TRBJ2-3
TGTGCCAGCAGCTTAGAACGTGGGCCGCTGAGACAGTTCTTC | CASSLERGPLRQFF | TRBV11-2 | - | - | TRBJ2-1
TGTGCCAGCACCAAGGACAGGGAAAGCAATCAGCCCCAGCATTTT | CASTKDRESNQPQHF | TRBV28 | TRBD1 | - | TRBJ1-5